The rows below give T cell receptor beta chains drawn from one sample of a study of graft-versus-host responses after intestinal transplantation. Produced via immunoSEQ multiplex PCR; TCRdb's table is partial and in-frame only. The table has tens of thousands of clones, about 95% seen once; the top ten hold roughly 0.8%. The sequences come from PBMCs, collected 16 days after intestinal transplant. Receptor source: a human patient who received an intestinal transplant, so some T cells may come from the graft donor. The CDR3 runs from the conserved cysteine through the conserved F or W. Fields, in order: J gene, D gene, clone size, V gene, CDR3 DNA, CDR3 protein. D genes are given only for firm matches. Clone sizes are given selectively: once, few, many, or a class where the clone is expanded.

TRBJ2-1 TRBD2 . TRBV28 TGTGCCAGCAGTTTCGGGGGACTAGCGGGAGGATGGGGCAATGAGCAGTTCTTC CASSFGGLAGGWGNEQFF
TRBJ2-3 . few TRBV27 TGTGCCAGCACCCCGGCTCCAGGGTACGACACAGATACGCAGTATTTT CASTPAPGYDTDTQYF
TRBJ1-1 TRBD1 once TRBV27 TGTGCCAGCAGTCCCGGGACAGTGCCAATGAACACTGAAGCTTTCTTT CASSPGTVPMNTEAFF
TRBJ2-4 TRBD1 . TRBV5-6 TGTGCCAGCAGCTTCGGACAGGGGGTGGCCATTCAGTACTTC CASSFGQGVAIQYF
TRBJ2-7 . . TRBV2 TGTGCCAGCAGTGAGGTAGAACAGGGCATCTACGAGCAGTACTTC CASSEVEQGIYEQYF
TRBJ2-1 TRBD2 . TRBV11-3 TGTGCCAGCAGCTTGGGCGGGAGGGCCCCTGAGCAGTTCTTC CASSLGGRAPEQFF
TRBJ2-5 TRBD2 once TRBV7-2 TGTGCCAGCAGCGTCCGACTAGCGGGAAGAAAAGAGACCCAGTACTTC CASSVRLAGRKETQYF
TRBJ1-5 . . TRBV10-3 TGTGCCATCAGTGAGTCGCGCGCCGCCTGGGAGCCCCAGCATTTT CAISESRAAWEPQHF
TRBJ1-3 . . TRBV4-1 TGCGCCAGCAGCCAAGACAGAAACTCTGGAAACACCATATATTTT CASSQDRNSGNTIYF
TRBJ2-5 . . TRBV4-1 TGCGCCAGCAGCCAGGTACCGCTTGGAGAGCAGTACTTC CASSQVPLGEQYF
TRBJ1-1 TRBD1 once TRBV28 TGTGCCAGCAGTTTACAATTGAGGGACAGGGGGAACACTGAAGCTTTCTTT CASSLQLRDRGNTEAFF
TRBJ2-2 . . TRBV5-1 TGCGCCAGCAGTCTCTCAGGGCTAGAGCTGTTTTTT CASSLSGLELFF
TRBJ2-4 TRBD2 . TRBV18 TGTGCCAGCTCACGGGGACTAGCGGGAGAGGAAAACATTCAGTACTTC CASSRGLAGEENIQYF
TRBJ1-4 . . TRBV27 TGTGCCAGCAGTTTAGTATTCTCTCGGGGGGCAACTAATGAAAAACTGTTTTTT CASSLVFSRGATNEKLFF
TRBJ2-7 . . TRBV6-1 TGTGCCAGCAGTTCCCTTGGGGGGCGCTCCTACGAGCAGTACTTC CASSSLGGRSYEQYF
TRBJ1-3 . . TRBV7-6 TGTGCCAGCAGCCTAAGAATTCTTGGACAGTCTGACTCTGGAAACACCATATATTTT CASSLRILGQSDSGNTIYF